This T cell receptor (beta chain) was captured in a study of cytomegalovirus exposure and HLA in healthy donors. V dropped 3 bases and J dropped 1 base, with 7 bases sitting between them. This CDR3 comprises 13 residues. Germline values: CDR1 SQVTM, CDR2 ANQGSEA. Assay: immunoSEQ multiplex PCR; the TCRdb copy retains only in-frame clones and omits some. The sample carries about 150,000 clones, about 95% recorded once. Study results and limitations: The classifier reportedly diagnosed cytomegalovirus status with high sensitivity and specificity. Cytomegalovirus association was assigned to around 150 TCR beta chains.

A remark on this clone: Its antigen is not identified.

The receptor was derived from a young man in good health and CMV-seropositive. Sample: PBMCs. V gene TRBV29-1 combines with J gene TRBJ1-5, with a possible D match to TRBD1 (5 bases). CDR3 amino acids: CSVEEGSNQPQHF. CDR3 DNA sequence: TGCAGCGTTGAGGAGGGGAGCAATCAGCCCCAGCATTTT.